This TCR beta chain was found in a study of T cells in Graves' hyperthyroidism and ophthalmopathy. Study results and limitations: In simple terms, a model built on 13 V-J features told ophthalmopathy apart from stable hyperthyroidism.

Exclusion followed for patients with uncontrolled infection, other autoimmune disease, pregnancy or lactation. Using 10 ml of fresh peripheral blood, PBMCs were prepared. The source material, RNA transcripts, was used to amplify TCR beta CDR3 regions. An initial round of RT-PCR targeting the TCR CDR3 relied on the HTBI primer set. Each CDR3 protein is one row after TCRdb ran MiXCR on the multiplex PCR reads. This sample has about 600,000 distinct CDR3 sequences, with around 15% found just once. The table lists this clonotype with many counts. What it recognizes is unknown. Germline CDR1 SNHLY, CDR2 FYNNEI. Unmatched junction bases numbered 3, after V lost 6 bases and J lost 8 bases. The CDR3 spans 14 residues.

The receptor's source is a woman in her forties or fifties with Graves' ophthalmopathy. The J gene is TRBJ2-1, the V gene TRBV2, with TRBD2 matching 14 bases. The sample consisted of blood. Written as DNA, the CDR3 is TGTGCCAGCAGCGGGACTAGCGGGAGAGATGAGCAGTTCTTC. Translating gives CASSGTSGRDEQFF.